The table lists the clone carrying this T cell receptor beta chain with many counts. No antigen is known for it. The entry originates in a study of glioma-infiltrating T cells. Points from the study as a whole: Non-neoplastic patients had below-expected tissue-blood divergence, while all gliomas exceeded expectation.

The CDR3 consists of 15 residues. Losses at the gene ends were 0 bases for V and 4 bases for J; bases not matched to a gene: 4. Germline CDR1 reads MGHRA; CDR2 reads YSYEKL. Using RNA template, CDR3s of TCR alpha and beta were amplified with iRepertoire arm-PCR. TCRdb passed the multiplex PCR reads through MiXCR, listing each CDR3 protein once. The sample yields about 180,000 distinct CDR3 sequences, around 40% seen once. This chain connects TRBV4-1 to TRBJ2-7, with 9 nucleotides matching TRBD2. Sequenced input: glioma tissue, nonneoplastic brain tissue, or PBMCs (not recorded which). The TCR sequence derives from a human donor with low-grade glioma or glioblastoma, undergoing nonglioma brain surgery, or in good health (not recorded which). The CDR3 nucleotides read TGCGCCAGCAGCCAAGAGCTAGCGGGGATGTACGAGCAGTACTTC. Residues: CASSQELAGMYEQYF.